The entry below gives a single TCR beta chain sequence along with its context. The sample is drawn from a study of T cell responses to AZD1222 COVID-19 vaccine. Trimming cost V 1 base and J 0 bases, with 7 bases left between them. CDR1 is SGHTA and CDR2 is FQGNSA in the germline V gene. The CDR3 spans 15 residues. Sequencing was performed with immunoSEQ multiplex PCR; in TCRdb, only in-frame clones are kept and a portion is missing. Of roughly 100,000 clones detected, roughly 90% appear once; the ten largest clones hold roughly 2.5%. The source material was peripheral blood, sampled on day 0 of AZD1222 vaccination. The TCR originated in an adult in good health. The rearrangement joins TRBV7-2 to TRBJ1-3; no clear D gene. The CDR3 protein is CASSLGSFSGNTIYF. CDR3 coding DNA: TGTGCCAGCAGCTTAGGCTCATTCTCTGGAAACACCATATATTTT.